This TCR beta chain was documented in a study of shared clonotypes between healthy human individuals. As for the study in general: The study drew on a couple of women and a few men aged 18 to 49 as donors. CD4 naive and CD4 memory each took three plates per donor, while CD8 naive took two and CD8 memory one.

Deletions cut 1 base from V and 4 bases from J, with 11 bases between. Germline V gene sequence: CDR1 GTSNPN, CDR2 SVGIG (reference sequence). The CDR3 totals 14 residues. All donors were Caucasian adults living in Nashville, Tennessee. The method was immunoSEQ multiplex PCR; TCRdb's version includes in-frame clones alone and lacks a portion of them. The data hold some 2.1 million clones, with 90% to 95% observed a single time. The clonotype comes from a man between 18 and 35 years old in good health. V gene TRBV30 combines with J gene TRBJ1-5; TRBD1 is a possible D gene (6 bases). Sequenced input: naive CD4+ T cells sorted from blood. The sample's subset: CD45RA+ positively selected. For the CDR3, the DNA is TGTGCCTGGAGTGACCAGGGGAGAAATCAGCCCCAGCATTTT. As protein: CAWSDQGRNQPQHF.